A single sample gave rise to the 26 T cell receptor beta chains below, sequenced in a study of OX40 agonist ivuxolimab in advanced cancers. Measured with immunoSEQ multiplex PCR; TCRdb has only the in-frame clones, and not every one. The table includes about 72,000 clones, 85% to 90% detected once. The source material was CD4+ or CD8+ T cells sorted from blood, sampled in a trial of the OX40 agonist ivuxolimab. Receptor source: an adult with an advanced solid tumor such as melanoma, head and neck, liver or kidney cancer.

In DNA form, the CDR3 reads TGCGCCAGCAGCTTGGCACCTAGCACAGATACGCAGTATTTT. Protein product: CASSLAPSTDTQYF. The chain uses TRBV5-1 and TRBJ2-3, with D unresolved. This CDR3 has 14 residues. Trimming pared 0 bases from V and 0 bases from J, leaving 5 bases between. Germline V gene data show CDR1 as SGHRS and CDR2 as YFSETQ.

The V and J genes are TRBV6-1 and TRBJ2-2; 7 bases are shared with TRBD1. Germline trimming cut 6 bases from V and 7 bases from J; bases unmatched to any gene: 8. Germline CDR1 reads MNHNS; CDR2 reads SASEGT. This CDR3 is built from 14 residues. The CDR3 DNA is TGTGCCAGCAGCCCAGGGGGAATGAGCGGGGAGCTGTTTTTT. Its translation: CASSPGGMSGELFF.

The V gene is TRBV7-2, the J gene TRBJ2-5, with TRBD1 matching 9 bases. This CDR3 has 13 amino acids. Per germline, CDR1 SGHTA and CDR2 FQGNSA. V trimming: 5 bases; J trimming: 5 bases; junction bases outside the gene matches: 3. CDR3 nucleotide sequence: TGTGCCAGCAGCCGGACAGGGGCTGAGACCCAGTACTTC. The encoded protein is CASSRTGAETQYF.

The rearrangement uses TRBV7-2 and TRBJ2-1, with D perhaps matching TRBD2 (6 bases). This CDR3 contains 15 residues. Germline assignment: CDR1 SGHTA and CDR2 FQGNSA. V was shortened by 8 bases and J by 0 bases, with 14 bases between the two germline ends. CDR3 in DNA: TGTGCCAGCGCGCGGGGAGACATCTCCTACAATGAGCAGTTCTTC. The encoded protein is CASARGDISYNEQFF.

The CDR3 DNA reads TGCGCCAGCAGCGTGAACCCCCCGGGGCGGGGACAAGAGACCCAGTACTTC. This gives the protein CASSVNPPGRGQETQYF. The chain employs TRBV5-1 and TRBJ2-5; D may be TRBD2 (6 bases). CDR1 SGHRS and CDR2 YFSETQ come from the germline V gene. The CDR3 consists of 17 residues. The germline V and J ends were trimmed by 4 bases and 2 bases, with 21 bases remaining between them. Variable domain in full (rest from reference TRBV5-1 and TRBJ2-5): KAGVTQTPRYLIKTRGQQVTLSCSPISGHRSVSWYQQTPGQGLQFLFEYFSETQRNKGNFPGRFSGRQFSNSRSEMNVSTLELGDSALYLCASSVNPPGRGQETQYFGPGTRLLVL.

The gene calls are TRBV19 and TRBJ2-3; tentative D call: TRBD2 (5 bases). The CDR3 is 13 amino acids. Germline assignment: CDR1 LNHDA and CDR2 SQIVND (reference sequence). V lost 5 bases, J lost 2 bases, and 8 bases lay in between. The CDR3 bases are TGTGCCAGTAGTTTGGACTTCACAGATACGCAGTATTTT. Encoded protein: CASSLDFTDTQYF.

The J gene is TRBJ1-2, the V gene TRBV19; 7 bases match TRBD1. With 4 bases clipped from V and 5 bases from J, the junction kept 13 bases outside the gene matches. The germline V gene encodes CDR1 LNHDA and CDR2 SQIVND (reference sequence). CDR3 length: 16 residues. For the CDR3, the DNA is TGTGCCAGTAGTAAACGACAGGGAGGTCAATCATATGGCTACACCTTC. This gives the protein CASSKRQGGQSYGYTF.

The chain uses TRBV10-1 and TRBJ2-1; TRBD2 agrees at 11 bases. Germline CDR1 WNHNN, CDR2 SYGVQD (reference sequence). The CDR3 runs to 18 residues. V gave up 6 bases and J gave up 9 bases; unmatched junction bases: 19. The CDR3, as DNA: TGCGCCAGCAGCGGTACTAGCGGGAGTCAGGGTCGTGTGGGTGAGCAGTTCTTC. It encodes CASSGTSGSQGRVGEQFF.

This sequence joins TRBV9 and TRBJ1-4; D unclear. CDR1 and CDR2 from the germline V gene are SGDLS and YYNGEE. This CDR3 is 15 amino acids long. The V end lost 4 bases, the J end lost 0 bases, and 10 bases lay between the germline ends. The CDR3 DNA reads TGTGCCAGCAGCAGTTTGGGTGCAACTAATGAAAAACTGTTTTTT. Translated: CASSSLGATNEKLFF.

The rearrangement uses TRBV5-1 and TRBJ2-1; 7 bases agree with TRBD2. Germline lookup yields CDR1 SGHRS and CDR2 YFSETQ. V trimming: 4 bases; J trimming: 3 bases; junction bases outside the gene matches: 16. This CDR3 has 18 residues. The CDR3 loop is CASSPEPGGAGIYNEQFF. CDR3 bases: TGCGCCAGCAGCCCGGAGCCGGGAGGAGCGGGGATCTACAATGAGCAGTTCTTC.

This chain connects TRBV27 to TRBJ2-3; a possible D gene is TRBD1 (5 bases). This CDR3 region has 16 residues. With 4 bases removed from V and 7 bases from J, the gap between germline ends came to 21 bases. Germline lookup yields CDR1 MNHEY and CDR2 SMNVEV (reference sequence). The CDR3 sequence: CASSSHRSWNRYTQYF. Here the CDR3 DNA reads TGTGCCAGCAGTTCCCACAGGTCGTGGAACAGATATACGCAGTATTTT.

The gene calls are TRBV6-1 and TRBJ1-1; the match to TRBD1 covers 9 bases. After removal of 10 bases from V and 4 bases from J, the junction contained 7 bases not matched to a gene. The CDR3 has 13 amino acids. CDR1 and CDR2 from the germline V gene are MNHNS and SASEGT. Here the CDR3 reads CATTGTGFTEAFF. In DNA form, the CDR3 reads TGTGCCACCACCGGGACAGGGTTCACTGAAGCTTTCTTT.

The chain has TRBV6-1 and TRBJ2-3; D possibly corresponds to TRBD2 (7 bases). The CDR3 spans 16 residues. V lost 2 bases and J lost 1, with 13 bases in between. Germline assignment: CDR1 MNHNS and CDR2 SASEGT. This chain's CDR3 is CASSELGGPRTDTQYF. CDR3 in DNA: TGTGCCAGCAGTGAACTCGGGGGGCCCCGCACAGATACGCAGTATTTT.

The V and J genes are TRBV5-1 and TRBJ2-1, with D unresolved. V was clipped by 0 bases and J by 4 bases, with 5 bases between them. The CDR3 sequence is 13 residues long. Germline V gene data show CDR1 as SGHRS and CDR2 as YFSETQ. Here the CDR3 DNA reads TGCGCCAGCAGCTTGGAGCTGTACAATGAGCAGTTCTTC. It encodes CASSLELYNEQFF.

V usage is TRBV11-2 and J usage is TRBJ1-4; 8 nucleotides match TRBD1. Trimming cost V 7 bases and J 7 bases; bases outside gene matches: 8. Germline CDR1 and CDR2: SGHAT and FQNNGV. The CDR3 has 14 residues. CDR3 DNA: TGTGCCAGCACCTCAGGGGGCAATTTTGAAAAACTGTTTTTT. Amino acids: CASTSGGNFEKLFF. Together with reference TRBV11-2 and TRBJ1-4, the CDR3 gives the full variable domain: EAGVAQSPRYKIIEKRQSVAFWCNPISGHATLYWYQQILGQGPKLLIQFQNNGVVDDSQLPKDRFSAERLKGVDSTLKIQPAKLEDSAVYLCASTSGGNFEKLFFGSGTQLSVL.

This clone is labeled medium-sized. The chain joins TRBV6-5 to TRBJ2-2; D is unclear. Between the trimmed V and J ends, which lost 10 bases and 3 bases, there was a span of 9 bases. Germline values: CDR1 MNHEY, CDR2 SVGAGI. The CDR3 spans 12 residues. The CDR3, as DNA: TGTGCCACCGAGAGTGACACCGGGGAGCTGTTTTTT. Translated, it gives CATESDTGELFF.

This clone was observed a few times. The rearrangement links TRBV18 to TRBJ1-3; no firm D call. Germline-derived CDR1 and CDR2 are KGHSH and LQKENI. Between the trimmed V and J ends, which lost 1 base and 0 bases, there was a span of 10 bases. The CDR3 runs 16 residues. CDR3 DNA: TGTGCCAGCTCACCACGGAGCTTAAACTCTGGAAACACCATATATTTT. This translates into CASSPRSLNSGNTIYF. Looking up the rest from reference TRBV18 and TRBJ1-3 gives the full variable domain: NAGVMQNPRHLVRRRGQEARLRCSPMKGHSHVYWYRQLPEEGLKFMVYLQKENIIDESGMPKERFSAEFPKEGPSILRIQQVVRGDSAAYFCASSPRSLNSGNTIYFGEGSWLTVV.

The V and J genes are TRBV7-3 and TRBJ2-3; 9 bases are shared with TRBD2. Germline V gene sequence: CDR1 SGHTA, CDR2 FQGTGA. CDR3 length equals 16 residues. V dropped 3 bases and J dropped 2; count of bases not matched to a gene: 6. CDR3 nucleotides: TGTGCCAGCAGCTTGGGGGCTAGCGGGGTCACAGATACGCAGTATTTT. The encoded protein is CASSLGASGVTDTQYF.

The chain is built from TRBV5-1 and TRBJ2-1; 8 positions match TRBD2. CDR1 is SGHRS and CDR2 is YFSETQ in the germline V gene. The length of the CDR3 is 15 residues. J gave up 7 bases and V 3 bases, and 9 bases lay outside the gene matches. The DNA for the CDR3 is TGCGCCAGCAGCTCCCAATCGGGAGGGGGGAATGAGCAGTTCTTC. Amino acid sequence: CASSSQSGGGNEQFF.

The rearrangement joins TRBV5-5 to TRBJ2-7, with TRBD2 as a possible D gene (6 bases). Germline V CDR1 and CDR2: SGHKS, YYEKEE (reference sequence). The CDR3 loop spans 12 amino acids. Trimming pared 4 bases from V and 6 bases from J, leaving 11 bases between. The chain's CDR3 is CASSVTSLEQYF. The DNA for the CDR3 is TGTGCCAGCAGCGTGACTAGTCTCGAGCAGTACTTC.

The chain joins TRBV7-9 to TRBJ1-2; TRBD1 matches at 7 bases. CDR3 length equals 14 residues. Germline V gives CDR1 SEHNR, CDR2 FQNEAQ (reference sequence). V dropped 7 bases and J dropped 3; count of bases not matched to a gene: 8. The CDR3 is CASTRQGIDYGYTF. In nucleotides, the CDR3 is TGTGCCAGCACCCGACAGGGAATCGACTATGGCTACACCTTC. The variable domain in full, with the rest retrieved from reference TRBV7-9 and TRBJ1-2, is DTGVSQNPRHKITKRGQNVTFRCDPISEHNRLYWYRQTLGQGPEFLTYFQNEAQLEKSRLLSDRFSAERPKGSFSTLEIQRTEQGDSAMYLCASTRQGIDYGYTFGSGTRLTVV.

The chain employs TRBV4-1 and TRBJ1-1, with a weak D call TRBD1 (5 bases). The length of the CDR3 is 16 residues. The V gene's germline CDR1 is MGHRA and CDR2 YSYEKL. V was clipped by 0 bases and J by 7 bases, with 18 bases between them. The CDR3 DNA sequence: TGCGCCAGCAGCCAAGAAGTGACAGCAATTAACTATGAAGCTTTCTTT. Protein: CASSQEVTAINYEAFF.

This clone has more than one count but fewer than ten. The V and J genes are TRBV4-2 and TRBJ1-6; D is possibly TRBD1 (5 bases). V shed 0 bases and J shed 0 bases, with 12 bases lying between them. Per germline, CDR1 LGHNA and CDR2 YNFKEQ. This CDR3 contains 18 residues. CDR3 sequence reads: CASSQDPAGSSYNSPLHF. As DNA, the CDR3 is TGTGCCAGCAGCCAAGATCCCGCAGGGAGCTCCTATAATTCACCCCTCCACTTT.

The chain is built from TRBV5-1 and TRBJ2-3; 9 positions match TRBD1. Germline assignment: CDR1 SGHRS and CDR2 YFSETQ. Trimming removed 2 bases from V and 4 bases from J; junction bases left unmatched: 2. The CDR3 extends over 14 amino acids. The CDR3 region has the DNA TGCGCCAGCAGCTTAAGACAGGGGGCAGATACGCAGTATTTT. Amino acid sequence: CASSLRQGADTQYF.

This chain connects TRBV6-5 to TRBJ1-5; the match to TRBD1 covers 8 bases. Looked up from germline, CDR1 is MNHEY and CDR2 is SVGAGI. Unmatched junction bases numbered 7, after V lost 10 bases and J lost 2 bases. The CDR3 spans 14 residues. The CDR3 nucleotides are TGTGCCACCCGGACAGGGAATGGCAATCAGCCCCAGCATTTT. It specifies CATRTGNGNQPQHF.

V and J are TRBV19 and TRBJ2-7; 9 nucleotides match TRBD1. With 5 bases clipped from V and 2 bases from J, the junction kept 4 bases outside the gene matches. The germline gives CDR1 LNHDA, CDR2 SQIVND (reference sequence). The CDR3 totals 14 residues. As DNA, the CDR3 is TGTGCCAGTAGTCCGGGACAGGGAACCTACGAGCAGTACTTC. Its protein is CASSPGQGTYEQYF.